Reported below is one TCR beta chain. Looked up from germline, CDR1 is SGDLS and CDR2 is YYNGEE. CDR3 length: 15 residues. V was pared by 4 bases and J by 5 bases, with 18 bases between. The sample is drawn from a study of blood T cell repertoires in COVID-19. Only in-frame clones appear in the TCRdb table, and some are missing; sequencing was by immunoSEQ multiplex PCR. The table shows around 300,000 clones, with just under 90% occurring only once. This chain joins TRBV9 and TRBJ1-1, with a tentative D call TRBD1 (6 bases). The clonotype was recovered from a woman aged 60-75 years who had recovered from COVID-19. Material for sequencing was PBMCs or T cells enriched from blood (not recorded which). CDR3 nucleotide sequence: TGTGCCAGCAGCCGAGCGCCAACAGGGCGAACTGAAGCTTTCTTT. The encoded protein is CASSRAPTGRTEAFF.